These 14 T cell receptor beta chains were all obtained from the same sample, sequenced in a study of HIV-infected children after antiretroviral therapy interruption. Unique molecular identifiers were included in an RNA-based 3' RACE TCR library. Via MiXCR, TCRdb re-called the 3' RACE reads, giving one row per CDR3 protein. The sample holds approximately 95,000 distinct CDR3 sequences, around 6.9% seen once. As for treatment: PENTA 11 planned treatment interruption arm or continuous ART arm. The sample in question was CD45RA+ CD4+ T cells from PBMCs, pooled from several time points, obtained from a donor given antiretroviral therapy, either interrupted or continuous. Noted subset: naive CD4+ CD45RA+ CD45RO- T cells. The receptors originated from a pool of human donors with HIV.

With regard to this clonotype: Mismatch with germline at one junction end may stem from a read error. This chain's CDR3 is CATSRDMNTEAFF. The CDR3 DNA reads as TGTGCCACCAGCCGAGATATGAACACTGAAGCTTTCTTT. The rearrangement joins TRBV15 to TRBJ1-1; D unclear. The germline CDR1 and CDR2 sequences are LNHNV and YYDKDF (reference sequence). CDR3 length: 13 residues.

With regard to this clonotype: One base away lies a much larger clone, so this may be a sequencing read error. This chain joins TRBV5-4 and TRBJ1-6, with 7 bases identical to TRBD1. The CDR3 has 18 amino acids. Germline CDR1 and CDR2: SGHNT and YYREEE (reference sequence). CDR3 in amino acids: CASSLRSTGLNYNSSLHF. The CDR3 region has the DNA TGTGCCAGCAGCTTGAGGTCGACAGGGCTGAACTATAATTCATCCCTCCACTTT.

The chain employs TRBV5-1 and TRBJ1-1; a possible D gene is TRBD1 (6 bases). With 3 bases removed from V and 6 bases from J, the gap between germline ends came to 21 bases. The CDR3 consists of 16 residues. CDR1 SGHRS and CDR2 YFSETQ come from the germline V gene. CDR3 loop: CASSSTTGFVGSEAFF. The CDR3 nucleotides read TGCGCCAGCAGCTCCACCACAGGGTTTGTGGGATCTGAAGCTTTCTTT.

Ten or more counts support this clonotype. The chain is built from TRBV12-3 or TRBV12-4 and TRBJ1-5; 9 bases agree with TRBD1. The ends lost 5 bases at V and 6 bases at J; junction bases unmatched: 8. The CDR3 runs 15 residues. The DNA for the CDR3 is TGTGCCAGCAGTCCCGACAGGGGGATCAGTCAGCCCCAGCATTTT. This codes for CASSPDRGISQPQHF.

This clonotype occurred many times. V gene TRBV6-5 combines with J gene TRBJ1-1; D not certain. The length of the CDR3 is 13 residues. V was trimmed by 7 bases and J by 5 bases, leaving 14 bases between them. CDR1 and CDR2 (germline): MNHEY, SVGAGI. CDR3 DNA: TGTGCCAGCACCTCAAGACCTGGGACTGAAGCTTTCTTT. Translating gives CASTSRPGTEAFF.

This clonotype has a count of ten or more. The chain carries TRBV20-1 and TRBJ1-5; D might be TRBD1 (6 bases). Germline V gene data show CDR1 as DFQATT and CDR2 as SNEGSKA (reference sequence). The CDR3 extends over 16 amino acids. V was clipped by 4 bases and J by 3 bases, with 19 bases between them. The CDR3 bases are TGCAGTGCTATGGGGGGGCCCCTCGCCTTCAATCAGCCCCAGCATTTT. It specifies CSAMGGPLAFNQPQHF.

This clonotype was seen at least ten times. The J gene is TRBJ2-1, the V gene TRBV11-2; 7 bases align to TRBD2. The V gene's germline CDR1 is SGHAT and CDR2 FQNNGV. This CDR3 comprises 17 residues. V lost 0 bases and J lost 3; bases outside the gene matches: 8. The CDR3 region is CASSLDKPAGVYNEQFF. In DNA form, the CDR3 reads TGTGCCAGCAGCTTAGATAAGCCTGCGGGAGTCTACAATGAGCAGTTCTTC.

Many counts were recorded for this clonotype. This chain links TRBV6-1 with TRBJ1-2; no clear D. From germline, CDR1 is MNHNS and CDR2 SASEGT. The CDR3 spans 12 residues. With 7 bases removed from V and 6 bases from J, the gap between germline ends came to 12 bases. CDR3 coding DNA: TGTGCCAGCAACTTGGCCCTTGATGGCTACACCTTC. This translates into CASNLALDGYTF.

A single count supports this clonotype. V gene TRBV10-3 combines with J gene TRBJ2-3; D is perhaps TRBD2 (6 bases). V gave up 5 bases and J gave up 4 bases, with 10 bases separating them. Germline CDR1 and CDR2: ENHRY and SYGVKD. The CDR3 length is 13 residues. The CDR3, as DNA: TGTGCCATCAGTTGGGGACTGGCAGATACGCAGTATTTT. This sequence encodes CAISWGLADTQYF.

This clonotype was counted at least ten times. The chain is built from TRBV3-2 and TRBJ2-1. TRBV3-2 is a recognized pseudogene. The CDR3 spans 13 residues. The CDR3 protein is CASSQESRNEQFF. CDR3 sequence (DNA): TGTGCCAGCAGCCAAGAGTCGAGAAATGAGCAGTTCTTC.

This clonotype has more than one count but fewer than ten. The chain employs TRBV5-1 and TRBJ2-3; TRBD2 aligns across 9 bases. V lost 6 bases, J lost 5 bases, and 7 bases stayed unmatched. Germline CDR1 SGHRS, CDR2 YFSETQ. The CDR3 totals 14 residues. CDR3 amino acids: CASNPGGGEDTQYF. The DNA for the CDR3 is TGCGCCAGCAACCCCGGCGGGGGGGAAGATACGCAGTATTTT. Full variable domain (rest looked up from reference TRBV5-1 and TRBJ2-3): KAGVTQTPRYLIKTRGQQVTLSCSPISGHRSVSWYQQTPGQGLQFLFEYFSETQRNKGNFPGRFSGRQFSNSRSEMNVSTLELGDSALYLCASNPGGGEDTQYFGPGTRLTVL.

This clonotype was detected once. J is TRBJ2-1 and V is TRBV10-1; perhaps TRBD1 as D (6 bases). CDR1 is WNHNN, CDR2 SYGVQD, per germline (reference sequence). V was clipped by 0 bases and J by 7 bases, with 7 bases between them. This CDR3 comprises 13 residues. The CDR3: CASSESGANEQFF. The CDR3 nucleotides are TGCGCCAGCAGTGAGTCGGGGGCAAATGAGCAGTTCTTC.

This clonotype has ten or more counts. The chain is built from TRBV19 and TRBJ2-7; TRBD1 might be the D (6 bases). Trimming removed 6 bases from V and 2 bases from J, with 17 bases in between. The CDR3 loop spans 15 amino acids. Germline V gene sequence: CDR1 LNHDA, CDR2 SQIVND (reference sequence). CDR3 in amino acids: CASSRRQGRAYEQYF. CDR3 nucleotide sequence: TGTGCCAGTAGCAGGCGGCAGGGGCGCGCCTACGAGCAGTACTTC.

This clonotype appeared a few times. The chain uses TRBV11-3 and TRBJ2-1; D may be TRBD1 (6 bases). The CDR3 is 15 residues long. Trimming left V 1 base short and J 4 bases short, with 11 bases between. Germline V gene sequence: CDR1 SGHNT, CDR2 YENEEA. CDR3 residues: CASSLVQGRYNEQFF. As DNA, the CDR3 is TGTGCCAGCAGCTTAGTCCAGGGGAGATACAATGAGCAGTTCTTC.